The present TCR beta chain was sequenced within a study of blood T cell repertoires in COVID-19. Repertoires were generated with immunoSEQ multiplex PCR, while TCRdb's copy carries only in-frame clones and drops some. Of 77,000 or so clones detected, over 60% appear once; the ten largest clones hold 28%. CDR1 and CDR2 from the germline V gene are SEHNR and FQNEAQ (reference sequence). This CDR3 spans 17 amino acids. The ends lost 1 base at V and 6 bases at J; junction bases unmatched: 6. The TCR was taken from a woman older than 75 with active or convalescent COVID-19. The source material was peripheral blood. The gene calls are TRBV7-9 and TRBJ2-2; 12 nucleotides align to TRBD2. The CDR3 sequence is CASSLERTSGDPGELFF. CDR3 coding DNA: TGTGCCAGCAGCTTAGAAAGGACTAGCGGGGACCCCGGGGAGCTGTTTTTT.